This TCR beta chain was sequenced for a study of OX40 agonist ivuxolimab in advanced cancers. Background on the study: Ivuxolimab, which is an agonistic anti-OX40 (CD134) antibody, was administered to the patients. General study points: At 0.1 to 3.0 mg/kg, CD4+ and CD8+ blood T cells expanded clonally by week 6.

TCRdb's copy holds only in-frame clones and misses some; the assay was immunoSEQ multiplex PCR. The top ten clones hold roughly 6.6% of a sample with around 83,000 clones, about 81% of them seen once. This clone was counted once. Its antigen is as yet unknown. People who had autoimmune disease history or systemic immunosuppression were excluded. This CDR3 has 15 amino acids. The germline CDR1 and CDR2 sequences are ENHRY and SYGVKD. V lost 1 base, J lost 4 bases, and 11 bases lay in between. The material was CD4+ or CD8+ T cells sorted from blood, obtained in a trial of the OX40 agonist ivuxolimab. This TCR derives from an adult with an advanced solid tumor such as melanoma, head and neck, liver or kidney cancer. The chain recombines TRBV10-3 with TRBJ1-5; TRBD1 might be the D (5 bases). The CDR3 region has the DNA TGTGCCATCAGTGAGTACGGTCAGGGAAATCAGCCCCAGCATTTT. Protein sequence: CAISEYGQGNQPQHF.